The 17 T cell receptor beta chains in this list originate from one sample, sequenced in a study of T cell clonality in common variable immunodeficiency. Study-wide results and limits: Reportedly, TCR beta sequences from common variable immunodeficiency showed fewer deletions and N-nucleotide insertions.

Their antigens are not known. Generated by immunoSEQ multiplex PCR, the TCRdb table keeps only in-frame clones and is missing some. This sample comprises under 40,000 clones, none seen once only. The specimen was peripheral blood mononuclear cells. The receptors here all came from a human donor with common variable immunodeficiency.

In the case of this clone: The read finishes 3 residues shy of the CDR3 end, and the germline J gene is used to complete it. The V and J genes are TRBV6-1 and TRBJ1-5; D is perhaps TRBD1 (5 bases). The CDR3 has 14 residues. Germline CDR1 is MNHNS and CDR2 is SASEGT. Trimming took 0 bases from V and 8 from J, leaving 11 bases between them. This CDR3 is CASSEAGALEPQHF. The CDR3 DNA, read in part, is TGTGCCAGCAGTGAAGCAGGGGCCCTGGAGCCC.

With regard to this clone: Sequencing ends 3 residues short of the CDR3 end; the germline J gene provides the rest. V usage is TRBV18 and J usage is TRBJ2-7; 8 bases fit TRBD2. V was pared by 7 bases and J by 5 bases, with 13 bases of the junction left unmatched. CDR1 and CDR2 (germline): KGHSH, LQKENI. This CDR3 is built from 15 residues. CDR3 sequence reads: CASCPEPGGRHEQYF. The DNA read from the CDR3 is TGTGCCAGCTGCCCGGAGCCGGGGGGGCGGCACGAG.

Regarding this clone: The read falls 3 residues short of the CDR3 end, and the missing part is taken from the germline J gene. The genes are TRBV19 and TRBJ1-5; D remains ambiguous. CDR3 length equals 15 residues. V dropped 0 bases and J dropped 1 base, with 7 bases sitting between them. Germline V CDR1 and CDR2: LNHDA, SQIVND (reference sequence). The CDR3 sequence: CASSIDGGSNQPQHF. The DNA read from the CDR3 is TGTGCCAGTAGTATAGATGGCGGAAGCAATCAGCCC.

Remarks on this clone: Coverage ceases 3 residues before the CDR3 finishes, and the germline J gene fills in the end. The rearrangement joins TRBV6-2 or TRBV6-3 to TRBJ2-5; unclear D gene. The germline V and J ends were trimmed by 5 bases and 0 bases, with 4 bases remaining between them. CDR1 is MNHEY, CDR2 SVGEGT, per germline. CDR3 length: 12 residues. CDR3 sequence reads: CASSPYQETQYF. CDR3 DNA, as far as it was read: TGTGCCAGCAGTCCGTACCAAGAGACC.

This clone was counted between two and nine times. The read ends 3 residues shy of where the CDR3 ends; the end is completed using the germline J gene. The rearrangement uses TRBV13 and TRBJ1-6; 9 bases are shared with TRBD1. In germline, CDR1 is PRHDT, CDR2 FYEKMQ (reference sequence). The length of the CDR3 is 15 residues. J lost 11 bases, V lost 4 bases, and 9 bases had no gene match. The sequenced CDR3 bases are TGTGCCAGCAGCTCCAGGACAGGGGACGAGCCACCC. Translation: CASSSRTGDEPP. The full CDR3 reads CASSSRTGDEPPLHF.

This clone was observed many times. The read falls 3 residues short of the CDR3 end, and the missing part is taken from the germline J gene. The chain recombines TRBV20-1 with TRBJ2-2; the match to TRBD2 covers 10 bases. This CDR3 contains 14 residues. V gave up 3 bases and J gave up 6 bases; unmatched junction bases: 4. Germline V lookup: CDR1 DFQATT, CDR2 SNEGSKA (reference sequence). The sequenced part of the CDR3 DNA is TGCAGTGCTAGTTCCAGCGGGGGGGCCGGGGAG. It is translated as CSASSSGGAGE. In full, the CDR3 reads CSASSSGGAGELFF.

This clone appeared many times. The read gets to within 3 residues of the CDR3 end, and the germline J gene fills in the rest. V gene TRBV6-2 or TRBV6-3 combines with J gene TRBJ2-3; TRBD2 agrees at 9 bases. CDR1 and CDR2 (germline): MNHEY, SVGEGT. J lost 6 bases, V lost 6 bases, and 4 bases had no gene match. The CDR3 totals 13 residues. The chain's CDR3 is CASRGTSSDTQYF. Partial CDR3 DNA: TGTGCCAGCAGGGGGACTAGCTCGGATACG.

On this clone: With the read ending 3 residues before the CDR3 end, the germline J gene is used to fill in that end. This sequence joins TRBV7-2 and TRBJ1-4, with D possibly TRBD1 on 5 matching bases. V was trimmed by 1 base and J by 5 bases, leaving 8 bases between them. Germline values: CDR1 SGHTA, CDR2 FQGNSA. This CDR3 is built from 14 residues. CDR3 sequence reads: CASSLVRGNEKLFF. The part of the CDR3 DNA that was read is TGTGCCAGCAGCTTAGTAAGGGGCAATGAAAAA.

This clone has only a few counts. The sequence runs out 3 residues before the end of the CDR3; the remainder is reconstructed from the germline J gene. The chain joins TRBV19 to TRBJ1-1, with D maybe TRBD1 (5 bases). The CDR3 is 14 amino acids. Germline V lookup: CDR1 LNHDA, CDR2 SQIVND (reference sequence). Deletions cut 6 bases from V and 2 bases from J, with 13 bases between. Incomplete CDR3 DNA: TGTGCCAGTAGGGCCACAGGCCCTAACACTGAA. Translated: CASRATGPNTE. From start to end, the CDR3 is CASRATGPNTEAFF.

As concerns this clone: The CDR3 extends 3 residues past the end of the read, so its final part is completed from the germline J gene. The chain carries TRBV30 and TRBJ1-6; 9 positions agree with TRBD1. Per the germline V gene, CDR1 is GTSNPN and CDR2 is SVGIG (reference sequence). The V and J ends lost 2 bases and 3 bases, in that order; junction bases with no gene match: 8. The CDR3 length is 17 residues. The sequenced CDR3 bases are TGTGCCTGGAGTTCCGGGCGACAGGGGGGCTATAATTCACCC. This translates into CAWSSGRQGGYNSP. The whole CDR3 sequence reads CAWSSGRQGGYNSPLHF.

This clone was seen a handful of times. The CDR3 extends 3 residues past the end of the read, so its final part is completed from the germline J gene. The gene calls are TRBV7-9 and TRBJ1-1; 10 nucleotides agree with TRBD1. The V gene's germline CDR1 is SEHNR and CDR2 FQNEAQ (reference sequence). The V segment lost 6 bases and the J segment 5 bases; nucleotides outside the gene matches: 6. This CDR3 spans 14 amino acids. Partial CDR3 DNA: TGTGCCAGCAGGAAGGACAGGGGGAAAACTGAA. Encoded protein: CASRKDRGKTE. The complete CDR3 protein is CASRKDRGKTEAFF.

This CDR3 is CASSLDVGTQYF. Partial CDR3 DNA: TGTGCCAGCAGCTTAGATGTCGGGACC. The gene calls are TRBV7-9 and TRBJ2-5; D is undetermined. The read ends 3 residues shy of where the CDR3 ends; the end is completed using the germline J gene. This CDR3 has 12 amino acids. V lost 1 base to trimming and J lost 7 bases, with 7 bases between them. The germline V gene has CDR1 SEHNR and CDR2 FQNEAQ (reference sequence).

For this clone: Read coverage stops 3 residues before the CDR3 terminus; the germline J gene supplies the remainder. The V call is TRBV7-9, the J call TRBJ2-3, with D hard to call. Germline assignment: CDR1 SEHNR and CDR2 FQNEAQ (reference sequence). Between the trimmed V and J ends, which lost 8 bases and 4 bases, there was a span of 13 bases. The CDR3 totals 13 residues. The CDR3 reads CASRTAVSDTQYF. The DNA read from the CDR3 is TGTGCCAGCCGAACAGCCGTATCAGATACG.

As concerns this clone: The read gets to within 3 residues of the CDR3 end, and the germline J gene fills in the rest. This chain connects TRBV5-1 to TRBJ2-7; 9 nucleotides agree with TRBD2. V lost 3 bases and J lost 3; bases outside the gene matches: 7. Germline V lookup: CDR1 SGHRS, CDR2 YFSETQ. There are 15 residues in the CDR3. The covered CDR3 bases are TGCGCCAGCAGCTCTGCGGGGGGGAGGGTCTACGAG. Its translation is CASSSAGGRVYE. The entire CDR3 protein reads CASSSAGGRVYEQYF.

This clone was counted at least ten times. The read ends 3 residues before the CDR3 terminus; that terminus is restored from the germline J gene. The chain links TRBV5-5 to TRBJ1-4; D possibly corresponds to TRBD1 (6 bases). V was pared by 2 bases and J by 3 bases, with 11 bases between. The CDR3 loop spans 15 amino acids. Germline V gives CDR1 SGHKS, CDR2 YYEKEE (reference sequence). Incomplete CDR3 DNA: TGTGCCAGCAGCTTACAGGGTGGGCCTAATGAAAAA. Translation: CASSLQGGPNEK. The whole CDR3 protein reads CASSLQGGPNEKLFF.

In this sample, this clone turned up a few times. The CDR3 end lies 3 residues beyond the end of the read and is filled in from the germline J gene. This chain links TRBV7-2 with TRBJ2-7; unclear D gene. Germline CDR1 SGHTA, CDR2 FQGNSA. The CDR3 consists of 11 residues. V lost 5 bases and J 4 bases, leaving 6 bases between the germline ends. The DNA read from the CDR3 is TGTGCCAGCAGCGTAAAATACGAG. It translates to CASSVKYE. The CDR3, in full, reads CASSVKYEQYF.

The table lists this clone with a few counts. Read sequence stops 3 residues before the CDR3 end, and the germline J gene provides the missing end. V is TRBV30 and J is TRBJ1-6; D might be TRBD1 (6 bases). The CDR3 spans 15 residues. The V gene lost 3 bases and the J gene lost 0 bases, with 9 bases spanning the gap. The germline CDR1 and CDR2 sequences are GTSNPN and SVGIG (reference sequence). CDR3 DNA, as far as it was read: TGTGCCTGGAGGGTGGGGGCCTCCTATAATTCACCC. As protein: CAWRVGASYNSP. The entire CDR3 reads CAWRVGASYNSPLHF.